The 10 T cell receptor beta chains given below trace back to one sample, sequenced in a study of cytomegalovirus exposure and HLA in healthy donors. 13 Jbeta primers and 60 Vbeta primers were used for the PCR. Sequenced by immunoSEQ multiplex PCR; TCRdb stores in-frame clones only, minus some. Of fewer than 150,000 clones in the sample, around four fifths were seen once. Sequencing input: PBMCs. The source is a woman between 35 and 50 years old in good health and CMV-seronegative.

Judged by abundance, this clone is medium-sized (0.01 to 0.1%). The chain employs TRBV7-2 and TRBJ1-2; TRBD1 aligns across 10 bases. This CDR3 has 15 residues. CDR1 and CDR2 from the germline V gene are SGHTA and FQGNSA. After removal of 4 bases from V and 0 bases from J, the junction contained 2 bases not matched to a gene. CDR3 in DNA: TGTGCCAGCAGCTGGGGACAGGGGTCTAACTATGGCTACACCTTC. Its translation: CASSWGQGSNYGYTF.

This clone came up once. The chain's CDR3 is CASSGTGDGEQFF. CDR3 DNA: TGTGCCAGCAGCGGGACAGGGGATGGTGAGCAGTTCTTC. V usage is TRBV9 and J usage is TRBJ2-1, with 9 nucleotides matching TRBD1. Trimming cost V 3 bases and J 9 bases; bases outside gene matches: 4. This CDR3 comprises 13 residues. Germline CDR1 SGDLS, CDR2 YYNGEE.

The CDR3 is CASSPGREGKTQYF. The CDR3 DNA follows: TGTGCCAGCTCCCCCGGGCGGGAGGGTAAGACCCAGTACTTC. The rearrangement uses TRBV7-9 and TRBJ2-5; 9 bases are a match to TRBD2. Germline V gives CDR1 SEHNR, CDR2 FQNEAQ (reference sequence). The length of the CDR3 is 14 residues. Trimming cost V 8 bases and J 6 bases; bases outside gene matches: 10.

The gene calls are TRBV10-3 and TRBJ2-3; D unresolved. Germline CDR1 reads ENHRY; CDR2 reads SYGVKD. This CDR3 has 15 residues. V lost 6 bases and J lost 0, with 13 bases in between. CDR3 nucleotides: TGTGCCATCAGGCAAGACACTCATAGCACAGATACGCAGTATTTT. This sequence encodes CAIRQDTHSTDTQYF.

V and J are TRBV7-2 and TRBJ2-3; D possibly corresponds to TRBD1 (6 bases). V was trimmed by 5 bases and J by 2 bases, leaving 17 bases between them. Germline V gene sequence: CDR1 SGHTA, CDR2 FQGNSA. The CDR3 has 16 amino acids. The CDR3 region is CASSVYRVAVTDTQYF. For the CDR3, the DNA is TGTGCCAGCAGCGTATACAGGGTCGCGGTCACAGATACGCAGTATTTT. The complete variable domain, with remaining parts taken from reference TRBV7-2 and TRBJ2-3, reads GAGVSQSPSNKVTEKGKDVELRCDPISGHTALYWYRQSLGQGLEFLIYFQGNSAPDKSGLPSDRFSAERTGGSVSTLTIQRTQQEDSAVYLCASSVYRVAVTDTQYFGPGTRLTVL.

The chain couples TRBV18 to TRBJ2-1; weak D call: TRBD1 (6 bases). The V and J ends lost 6 bases and 1 base respectively, with 13 bases between them. Germline V gene data show CDR1 as KGHSH and CDR2 as LQKENI. The CDR3 is made up of 15 amino acids. In DNA form, the CDR3 reads TGTGCCAGCTCTCCGTCGGACAGATCCTACAATGAGCAGTTCTTC. This gives the protein CASSPSDRSYNEQFF.

V and J are TRBV28 and TRBJ2-7; TRBD2 might be the D (7 bases). Germline V gene data show CDR1 as MDHEN and CDR2 as SYDVKM. The CDR3 totals 14 residues. The V and J ends lost 5 bases and 8 bases respectively, with 19 bases between them. CDR3 sequence: CASSPAGARSKQYF. CDR3 nucleotides: TGTGCCAGCAGTCCCGCGGGGGCCCGGAGTAAGCAGTACTTC.

The chain uses TRBV7-2 and TRBJ1-1, with D perhaps TRBD1 (5 bases). Trimming left V 1 base short and J 5 bases short, with 11 bases between. The CDR3 spans 14 residues. Germline CDR1 is SGHTA and CDR2 is FQGNSA. The CDR3 is CASSLDRQGTEAFF. Written as DNA, the CDR3 is TGTGCCAGCAGCTTAGACAGGCAGGGAACTGAAGCTTTCTTT.

The chain uses TRBV4-3 and TRBJ2-3, with 10 bases aligning to TRBD1. The germline V gene has CDR1 LGHNA and CDR2 YSLEER. Trimming removed 2 bases from V and 6 bases from J; junction bases left unmatched: 8. The CDR3 runs 16 residues. The CDR3, as DNA: TGCGCCAGCAGCCAAACACCGGGACAGGGGCAGGATACGCAGTATTTT. Translation gives CASSQTPGQGQDTQYF.

V and J are TRBV7-2 and TRBJ2-1, with 12 bases identical to TRBD1. CDR1 is SGHTA and CDR2 is FQGNSA in the germline V gene. J lost 8 bases, V lost 6 bases, and 8 bases had no gene match. The CDR3 is 15 amino acids. CDR3 DNA sequence: TGTGCCAGCAGTGTGGGACAGGGGGCTTCGGATGAGCAGTTCTTC. Amino acids: CASSVGQGASDEQFF.